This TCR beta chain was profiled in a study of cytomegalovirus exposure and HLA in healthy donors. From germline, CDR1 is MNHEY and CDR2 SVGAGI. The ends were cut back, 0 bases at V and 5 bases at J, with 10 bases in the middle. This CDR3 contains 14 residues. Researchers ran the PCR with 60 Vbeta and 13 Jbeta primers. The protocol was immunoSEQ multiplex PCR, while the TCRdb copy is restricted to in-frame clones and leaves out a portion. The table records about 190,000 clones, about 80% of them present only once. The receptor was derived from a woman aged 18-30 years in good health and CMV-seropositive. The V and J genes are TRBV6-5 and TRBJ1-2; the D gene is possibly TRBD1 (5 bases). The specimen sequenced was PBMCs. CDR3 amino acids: CASSYSGEGYGYTF. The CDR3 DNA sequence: TGTGCCAGCAGTTACTCAGGGGAGGGATATGGCTACACCTTC.